Many counts were recorded for the clone carrying this TCR beta chain. Its antigen remains unidentified. Unsorted libraries were generated from 2 million PBMCs. These cells had been stored in RNAlater at -80 C. The data were taken from a study of neurological immune-mediated disorders. The team produced cDNA through 5'RACE using 10-nucleotide random UMIs. TCRdb reprocessed the 5' RACE reads with MiXCR, giving one entry per CDR3 protein. The sample yields about 60,000 distinct CDR3 sequences, approximately 3.6% seen once. Study conclusions and caveats: Levels of TCR clonal expansion peaked in HTLV-1-associated myelopathy and reached their lowest in multiple sclerosis, under those of healthy controls.

This CDR3 is built from 13 residues. CDR1 and CDR2 (germline): SGHAT, FQDESV (reference sequence). V lost 6 bases and J 4 bases, leaving 12 bases between the germline ends. This TCR derives from a woman in her sixties or seventies with multiple sclerosis. The rearrangement joins TRBV11-1 to TRBJ2-5; D is undetermined. The sequenced material came from PBMCs. The CDR3 reads CASSLGPSETQYF. The CDR3, as DNA: TGTGCCAGCAGTCTTGGACCTTCAGAGACCCAGTACTTC. The variable domain in full, completed from reference TRBV11-1 and TRBJ2-5, reads EAEVAQSPRYKITEKSQAVAFWCDPISGHATLYWYRQILGQGPELLVQFQDESVVDDSQLPKDRFSAERLKGVDSTLKIQPAELGDSAMYLCASSLGPSETQYFGPGTRLLVL.